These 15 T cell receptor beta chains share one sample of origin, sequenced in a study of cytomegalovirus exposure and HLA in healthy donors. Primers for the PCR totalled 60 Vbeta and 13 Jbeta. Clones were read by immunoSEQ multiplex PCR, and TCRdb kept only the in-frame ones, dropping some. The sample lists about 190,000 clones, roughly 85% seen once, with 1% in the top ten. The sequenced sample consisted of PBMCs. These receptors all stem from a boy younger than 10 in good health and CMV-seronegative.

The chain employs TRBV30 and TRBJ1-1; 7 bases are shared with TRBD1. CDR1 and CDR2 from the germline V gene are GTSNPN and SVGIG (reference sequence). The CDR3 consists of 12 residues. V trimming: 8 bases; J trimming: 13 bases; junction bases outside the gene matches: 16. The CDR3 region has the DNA TGTGCCCAAGGGGCGACAGGGCAGAAGAGTTTCTTT. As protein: CAQGATGQKSFF.

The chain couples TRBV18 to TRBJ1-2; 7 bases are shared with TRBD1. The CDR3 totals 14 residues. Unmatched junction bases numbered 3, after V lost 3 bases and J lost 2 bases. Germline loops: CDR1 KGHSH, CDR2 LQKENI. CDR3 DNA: TGTGCCAGCTCACCTTTACAGGGGAACTATGGCTACACCTTC. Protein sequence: CASSPLQGNYGYTF.

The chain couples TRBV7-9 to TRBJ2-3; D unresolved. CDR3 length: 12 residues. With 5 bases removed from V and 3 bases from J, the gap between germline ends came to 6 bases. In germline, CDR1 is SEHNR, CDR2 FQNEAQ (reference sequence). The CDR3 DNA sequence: TGTGCCAGCAGCCAGTCTACAGATACGCAGTATTTT. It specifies CASSQSTDTQYF.

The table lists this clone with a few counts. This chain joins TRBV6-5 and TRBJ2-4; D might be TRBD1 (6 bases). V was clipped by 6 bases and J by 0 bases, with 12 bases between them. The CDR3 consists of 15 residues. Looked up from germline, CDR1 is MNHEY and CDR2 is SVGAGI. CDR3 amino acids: CASRLTGLAKNIQYF. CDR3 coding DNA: TGTGCCAGCAGGTTGACAGGATTAGCCAAAAACATTCAGTACTTC.

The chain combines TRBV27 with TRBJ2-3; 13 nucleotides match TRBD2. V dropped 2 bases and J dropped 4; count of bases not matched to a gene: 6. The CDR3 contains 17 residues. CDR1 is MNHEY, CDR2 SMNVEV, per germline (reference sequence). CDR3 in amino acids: CASSLLTSGRIPDTQYF. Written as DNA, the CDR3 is TGTGCCAGCAGTTTACTGACTAGCGGGAGGATTCCAGATACGCAGTATTTT.

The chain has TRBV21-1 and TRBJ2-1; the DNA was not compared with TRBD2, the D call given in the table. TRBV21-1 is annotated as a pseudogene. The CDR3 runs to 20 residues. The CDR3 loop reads CASSKKWDNSGGDTYNEQFF. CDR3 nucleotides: TGTGCCAGCAGCAAAAAATGGGATAATAGCGGGGGGGACACCTACAATGAGCAGTTCTTC.

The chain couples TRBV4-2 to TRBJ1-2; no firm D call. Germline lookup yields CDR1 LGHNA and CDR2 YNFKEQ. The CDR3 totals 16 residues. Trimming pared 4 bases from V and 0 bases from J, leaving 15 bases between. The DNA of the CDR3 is TGTGCCAGCAGCCTCCCTAAAGACTCAGCTAACTATGGCTACACCTTC. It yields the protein CASSLPKDSANYGYTF.

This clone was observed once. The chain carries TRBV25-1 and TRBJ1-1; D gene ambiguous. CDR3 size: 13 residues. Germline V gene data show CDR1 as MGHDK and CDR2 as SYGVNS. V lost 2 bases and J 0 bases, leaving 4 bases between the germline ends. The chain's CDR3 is CASSEQLNTEAFF. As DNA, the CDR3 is TGTGCCAGCAGTGAACAGTTGAACACTGAAGCTTTCTTT.

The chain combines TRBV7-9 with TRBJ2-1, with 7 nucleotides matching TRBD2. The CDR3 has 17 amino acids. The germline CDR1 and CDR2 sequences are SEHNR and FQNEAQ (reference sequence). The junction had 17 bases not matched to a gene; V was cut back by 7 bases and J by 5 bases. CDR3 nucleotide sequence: TGTGCCAGCATGTCGGTCCTGGAGCGGGATCGGAACAATGAGCAGTTCTTC. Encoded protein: CASMSVLERDRNNEQFF.

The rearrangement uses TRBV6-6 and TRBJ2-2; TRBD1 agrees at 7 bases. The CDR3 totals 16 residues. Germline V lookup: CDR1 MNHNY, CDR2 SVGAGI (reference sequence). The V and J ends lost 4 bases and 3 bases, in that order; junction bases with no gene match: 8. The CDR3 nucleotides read TGTGCCAGCAGTTCTCGCAGGGGACAGTACACCGGGGAGCTGTTTTTT. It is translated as CASSSRRGQYTGELFF.

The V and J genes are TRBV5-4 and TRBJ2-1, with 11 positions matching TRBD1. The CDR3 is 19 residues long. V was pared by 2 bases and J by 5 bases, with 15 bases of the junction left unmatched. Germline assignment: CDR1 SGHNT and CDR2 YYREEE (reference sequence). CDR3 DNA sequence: TGTGCCAGCAGCTTCATTGGGAGGCGGACAGGGGGCTTGAACAATGAGCAGTTCTTC. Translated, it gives CASSFIGRRTGGLNNEQFF.

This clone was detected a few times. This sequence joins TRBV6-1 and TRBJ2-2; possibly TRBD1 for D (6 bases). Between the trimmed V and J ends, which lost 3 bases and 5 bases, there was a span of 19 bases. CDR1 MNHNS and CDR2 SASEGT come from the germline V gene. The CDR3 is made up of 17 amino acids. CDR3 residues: CASSEEPTGPGTGELFF. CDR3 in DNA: TGTGCCAGCAGTGAGGAACCCACAGGGCCCGGGACCGGGGAGCTGTTTTTT.

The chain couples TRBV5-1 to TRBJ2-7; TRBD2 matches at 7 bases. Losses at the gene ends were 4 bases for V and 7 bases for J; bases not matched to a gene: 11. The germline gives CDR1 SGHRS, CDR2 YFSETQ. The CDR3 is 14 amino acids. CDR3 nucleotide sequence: TGCGCCAGCAGCCCGGGGGGAGCAGGGAGGGAGCAGTACGTC. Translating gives CASSPGGAGREQYV.

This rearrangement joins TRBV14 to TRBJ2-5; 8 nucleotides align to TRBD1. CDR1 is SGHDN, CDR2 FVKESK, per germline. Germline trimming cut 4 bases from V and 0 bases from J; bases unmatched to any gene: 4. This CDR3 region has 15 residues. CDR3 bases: TGTGCCAGCAGCCTGGACAGGGTGTACCAAGAGACCCAGTACTTC. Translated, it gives CASSLDRVYQETQYF.

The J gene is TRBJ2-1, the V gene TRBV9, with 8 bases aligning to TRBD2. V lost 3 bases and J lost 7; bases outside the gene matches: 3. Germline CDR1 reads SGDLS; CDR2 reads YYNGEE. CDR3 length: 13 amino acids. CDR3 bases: TGTGCCAGCAGCGGGACTAGCATAAATGAGCAGTTCTTC. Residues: CASSGTSINEQFF.